These 12 T cell receptor beta chains were sequenced from one sample in a study of blood T cell repertoires in COVID-19. Sequenced by immunoSEQ multiplex PCR; TCRdb stores in-frame clones only, minus some. Among fewer than 350,000 clones listed, about 91% were seen once. What was sequenced was peripheral blood. These receptors came from a woman aged 25 to 39 with COVID-19, enrolled during active disease.

CDR3 loop: CASSKTAGTGGGSPLHF. CDR3 coding DNA: TGTGCCAGCAGTAAAACTGCCGGGACAGGGGGCGGATCACCCCTCCACTTT. The chain carries TRBV2 and TRBJ1-6, with 12 positions matching TRBD1. J lost 10 bases, V lost 5 bases, and 12 bases had no gene match. The CDR3 has 17 amino acids. Germline CDR1 reads SNHLY; CDR2 reads FYNNEI.

A single count supports this clone. V usage is TRBV28 and J usage is TRBJ1-5; maybe TRBD1 (5 bases). With 2 bases removed from V and 8 bases from J, the gap between germline ends came to 16 bases. The CDR3 spans 15 residues. Germline-derived CDR1 and CDR2 are MDHEN and SYDVKM. CDR3 sequence: CASSLRQGQRKPQHF. The DNA of the CDR3 is TGTGCCAGCAGTTTACGTCAGGGTCAGAGGAAGCCCCAGCATTTT.

This chain links TRBV7-9 with TRBJ2-2, with 11 bases aligning to TRBD2. This CDR3 spans 17 amino acids. Trimming took 5 bases from V and 1 from J; bases not matched to a gene: 6. Per germline, CDR1 SEHNR and CDR2 FQNEAQ (reference sequence). The CDR3 sequence: CASSQSGTSGNTGELFF. Written as DNA, the CDR3 is TGTGCCAGCAGCCAAAGCGGGACTAGCGGGAACACCGGGGAGCTGTTTTTT.

This chain links TRBV2 with TRBJ1-4; maybe TRBD1 (5 bases). The V gene lost 5 bases and the J gene lost 4 bases, with 14 bases spanning the gap. Germline V gene lookup returns CDR1 SNHLY and CDR2 FYNNEI. CDR3 length: 15 amino acids. The CDR3 sequence: CASSSQGIGNEKLFF. CDR3 bases: TGTGCCAGCAGTTCCCAGGGTATTGGTAATGAAAAACTGTTTTTT.

This clone was observed a single time. The rearrangement uses TRBV30 and TRBJ2-5; D remains ambiguous. CDR3 length: 13 residues. Trimming stripped 4 bases from V and 7 bases from J, with 16 bases between. CDR1 is GTSNPN, CDR2 SVGIG, per germline (reference sequence). For the CDR3, the DNA is TGTGCCTGGAACCCCAGGCCCCTCGGGACCCAGTACTTC. Translating gives CAWNPRPLGTQYF. The full variable domain, in which reference TRBV30 and TRBJ2-5 provide the parts outside the CDR3, is SQTIHQWPATLVQPVGSPLSLECTVEGTSNPNLYWYRQAAGRGLQLLFYSVGIGQISSEVPQNLSASRPQDRQFILSSKKLLLSDSGFYLCAWNPRPLGTQYFGPGTRLLVL.

The rearrangement uses TRBV28 and TRBJ1-5; unclear D gene. V dropped 6 bases and J dropped 7 bases, with 22 bases sitting between them. The CDR3 loop spans 16 amino acids. CDR1 is MDHEN, CDR2 SYDVKM, per germline. The CDR3: CASSQFSSGIGQPQHF. CDR3 DNA: TGTGCCAGCAGCCAATTTTCGTCGGGAATAGGGCAGCCCCAGCATTTT.

This rearrangement joins TRBV7-3 to TRBJ1-6; the D gene is possibly TRBD1 (5 bases). Trimming took 2 bases from V and 7 from J, leaving 9 bases between them. Per germline, CDR1 SGHTA and CDR2 FQGTGA. The CDR3 runs to 14 residues. For the CDR3, the DNA is TGTGCCAGCAGCTTACAGGGTTGGAATTCACCCCTCCACTTT. It translates to CASSLQGWNSPLHF.

The rearrangement uses TRBV19 and TRBJ1-3, with D hard to call. V lost 5 bases, J lost 4 bases, and 9 bases lay in between. There are 13 residues in the CDR3. Germline CDR1 LNHDA, CDR2 SQIVND (reference sequence). The CDR3 here is CASSRQAGNTIYF. The CDR3 DNA is TGTGCCAGTAGTCGCCAGGCCGGAAACACCATATATTTT.

This clone came up once. This chain links TRBV6-5 with TRBJ2-7, with 7 bases identical to TRBD2. J lost 2 bases, V lost 2 bases, and 3 bases had no gene match. There are 14 residues in the CDR3. The V gene's germline CDR1 is MNHEY and CDR2 SVGAGI. CDR3 in DNA: TGTGCCAGCAGTTACAGGGAGGGCCCCTACGAGCAGTACTTC. Translation gives CASSYREGPYEQYF.

This clone came up once. This chain connects TRBV5-6 to TRBJ2-3, with TRBD2 identical over 10 bases. The ends lost 2 bases at V and 0 bases at J; junction bases unmatched: 3. CDR3 length equals 16 residues. Germline V CDR1 and CDR2: SGHDT, YYEEEE. This chain's CDR3 is CASSLTSGESTDTQYF. The CDR3 nucleotides read TGTGCCAGCAGCTTAACTAGCGGGGAAAGCACAGATACGCAGTATTTT. Looking up the rest from reference TRBV5-6 and TRBJ2-3 gives the full variable domain: DAGVTQSPTHLIKTRGQQVTLRCSPKSGHDTVSWYQQALGQGPQFIFQYYEEEERQRGNFPDRFSGHQFPNYSSELNVNALLLGDSALYLCASSLTSGESTDTQYFGPGTRLTVL.

The gene calls are TRBV10-3 and TRBJ1-6, with D possibly TRBD1 on 6 matching bases. The CDR3 runs 13 residues. Between the trimmed V and J ends, which lost 5 bases and 8 bases, there was a span of 10 bases. Germline V gives CDR1 ENHRY, CDR2 SYGVKD. The CDR3 DNA reads as TGTGCCATCAGTAGGGGGTCGGATTCACCCCTCCACTTT. This sequence encodes CAISRGSDSPLHF.

The V gene is TRBV19, the J gene TRBJ2-6, with 8 bases fitting TRBD1. Trimming removed 9 bases from V and 5 bases from J; junction bases left unmatched: 15. The germline V gene has CDR1 LNHDA and CDR2 SQIVND (reference sequence). The CDR3 has 17 residues. The DNA of the CDR3 is TGTGCCAGCCGACCGCCGCGACAGGGGCGAAGGGCCAACGTCCTGACTTTC. Its translation is CASRPPRQGRRANVLTF.